One T cell receptor beta chain is described in this entry. The antigen remains undetermined. The data are from a study of cytomegalovirus exposure and HLA in healthy donors. General study points: Several of the most significant clusters appeared linked to common viral pathogens, based on a later analysis.

The V end lost 6 bases, the J end lost 1 base, and 9 bases lay between the germline ends. The CDR3 is made up of 13 amino acids. Germline values: CDR1 MNHEY, CDR2 SVGAGI. 60 Vbeta and 13 Jbeta primers were used in PCR. TCRdb's table, derived via immunoSEQ multiplex PCR, lists solely in-frame clones and lacks some. The sample has more than 200,000 clones, roughly 80% seen once. The receptor was derived from a man aged 40-49 years in good health and CMV-seronegative. Sample: PBMCs. The chain couples TRBV6-5 to TRBJ2-5; D perhaps matches TRBD2 (6 bases). As DNA, the CDR3 is TGTGCCAGCAGACGGACTATCCAAGAGACCCAGTACTTC. This translates into CASRRTIQETQYF.